Shown below are 27 T cell receptor beta chains from a single sample sequenced in a study of identical twins. TCRdb reanalysed the 5' RACE reads using MiXCR and keeps one entry per CDR3 protein. In the table there are more than 650,000 distinct CDR3 sequences, around 6% of which are singletons. Sequenced sample: naive T cells sorted from blood. These receptors were obtained from a man aged 18 to 30 in good health.

The chain employs TRBV11-3 and TRBJ1-2; 9 nucleotides agree with TRBD1. The ends lost 2 bases at V and 5 bases at J; junction bases unmatched: 6. The CDR3 contains 15 residues. Looked up from germline, CDR1 is SGHNT and CDR2 is YENEEA. As DNA, the CDR3 is TGTGCCAGCAGCTTAACAGGGGGCAAGGGATATGGCTACACCTTC. Protein: CASSLTGGKGYGYTF. The full variable domain, rest sourced from reference TRBV11-3 and TRBJ1-2, is EAGVVQSPRYKIIEKKQPVAFWCNPISGHNTLYWYLQNLGQGPELLIRYENEEAVDDSQLPKDRFSAERLKGVDSTLKIQPAELGDSAVYLCASSLTGGKGYGYTFGSGTRLTVV.

This clonotype was observed at least ten times. The chain carries TRBV21-1 and TRBJ1-2; TRBD1 reflects the table's D call only, with no check against the DNA. TRBV21-1 is marked as a pseudogene. The CDR3 totals 16 residues. CDR3 sequence reads: CASNPPKGQGSYGYTF. The CDR3 DNA reads TGTGCCAGCAACCCCCCAAAGGGACAGGGGAGCTATGGCTACACCTTC.

This clonotype was found many times. The rearrangement joins TRBV10-3 to TRBJ2-7; possibly TRBD2 for D (5 bases). Germline V gene lookup returns CDR1 ENHRY and CDR2 SYGVKD. The CDR3 has 13 amino acids. Trimming took 3 bases from V and 5 from J, leaving 11 bases between them. This chain's CDR3 is CAISERGFNEQYV. In DNA, the CDR3 is TGTGCCATCAGTGAACGGGGTTTTAACGAGCAGTACGTC.

CDR3 protein: CAISPAGYNEQFF. Written as DNA, the CDR3 is TGTGCCATCAGTCCAGCGGGGTACAATGAGCAGTTCTTC. This chain links TRBV10-3 with TRBJ2-1; 7 bases fit TRBD2. The CDR3 is 13 amino acids. The germline gives CDR1 ENHRY, CDR2 SYGVKD. J gave up 4 bases and V 5 bases, and 2 bases lay outside the gene matches.

The sample holds many counts of this clonotype. The rearrangement uses TRBV27 and TRBJ2-7; 10 bases agree with TRBD2. With 6 bases clipped from V and 4 bases from J, the junction kept 12 bases outside the gene matches. The CDR3 consists of 16 residues. The germline V gene encodes CDR1 MNHEY and CDR2 SMNVEV (reference sequence). CDR3 nucleotide sequence: TGTGCCAGCAGCATCAACTCTAGCGGGAGTTTTTACGAGCAGTACTTC. Residues: CASSINSSGSFYEQYF.

This clonotype was seen many times. This chain connects TRBV27 to TRBJ2-7; 10 bases agree with TRBD2. The junction had 8 bases not matched to a gene; V was cut back by 8 bases and J by 4 bases. The CDR3 covers 14 residues. CDR1 and CDR2 from the germline V gene are MNHEY and SMNVEV (reference sequence). CDR3 in DNA: TGTGCCAGCTCCGTTCTAGCGGGAGTGTACGAGCAGTACTTC. Amino acid sequence: CASSVLAGVYEQYF.

In its sample, this clonotype was seen a few times. The J gene is TRBJ2-1, the V gene TRBV18; TRBD2 aligns across 11 bases. Germline loops: CDR1 KGHSH, CDR2 LQKENI. This CDR3 comprises 15 residues. Trimming took 4 bases from V and 9 from J; bases not matched to a gene: 8. The chain's CDR3 is CASSLGTSGGGEQFF. CDR3 in DNA: TGTGCCAGCTCACTCGGGACTAGCGGTGGGGGTGAGCAGTTCTTC.

This clonotype showed up many times. The chain couples TRBV5-5 to TRBJ2-7; D may be TRBD1 (7 bases). CDR1 SGHKS and CDR2 YYEKEE come from the germline V gene (reference sequence). V dropped 5 bases and J dropped 12 bases, with 24 bases sitting between them. The CDR3 has 14 amino acids. The CDR3 region is CASSTGTPGGRAYF. The CDR3 region has the DNA TGTGCCAGCAGTACAGGGACTCCAGGGGGACGTGCGTACTTC.

This clonotype came up many times. V and J are TRBV29-1 and TRBJ2-5; maybe TRBD1 (6 bases). In germline, CDR1 is SQVTM, CDR2 ANQGSEA. Trimming removed 4 bases from V and 3 bases from J, with 12 bases in between. CDR3 length: 13 amino acids. CDR3 region: CSVGAGVKETQYF. The CDR3 DNA follows: TGCAGCGTTGGGGCAGGGGTGAAAGAGACCCAGTACTTC.

In its sample, this clonotype was seen a few times. This chain connects TRBV29-1 to TRBJ2-7; D is uncertain. CDR3 length: 13 residues. The germline V and J ends were trimmed by 3 bases and 3 bases, with 12 bases remaining between them. CDR1 is SQVTM, CDR2 ANQGSEA, per germline. The CDR3 reads CSVEGRRSYEQYF. CDR3 DNA sequence: TGCAGCGTTGAGGGCCGGCGGAGCTACGAGCAGTACTTC.

This clonotype appeared many times. CDR3 residues: CASRELPGQGRTDTQYF. CDR3 nucleotide sequence: TGTGCCAGCAGAGAACTCCCGGGACAGGGAAGAACAGATACGCAGTATTTT. This chain connects TRBV28 to TRBJ2-3; 9 nucleotides match TRBD1. CDR3 length: 17 amino acids. Germline trimming cut 6 bases from V and 3 bases from J; bases unmatched to any gene: 13. CDR1 and CDR2 from the germline V gene are MDHEN and SYDVKM.

CDR3 nucleotide sequence: TGTGCCAGCTCACCACGGGACAGTGCCTACAATGAGCAGTTCTTC. This encodes CASSPRDSAYNEQFF. The chain combines TRBV18 with TRBJ2-1; 7 bases agree with TRBD1. V was clipped by 1 base and J by 2 bases; unmatched bases: 2. Germline V gene data show CDR1 as KGHSH and CDR2 as LQKENI. The CDR3 spans 15 residues.

This clonotype occurred a few times. The chain uses TRBV19 and TRBJ2-2, with TRBD1 matching 10 bases. The CDR3 runs 15 residues. Germline CDR1 and CDR2: LNHDA and SQIVND (reference sequence). The trim removed 7 bases at V and 5 bases at J, leaving 7 bases unmatched. DNA for the CDR3: TGTGCCAGTACTGGACAGGGGGGAGTTACCGGGGAGCTGTTTTTT. The encoded protein is CASTGQGGVTGELFF.

The chain couples TRBV29-1 to TRBJ2-1; a possible D gene is TRBD2 (5 bases). CDR1 SQVTM and CDR2 ANQGSEA come from the germline V gene. Trimming left V 6 bases short and J 7 bases short, with 16 bases between. The CDR3 runs to 13 residues. CDR3 sequence reads: CSVVEGLGNEQFF. CDR3 DNA: TGCAGCGTGGTCGAGGGTCTGGGGAATGAGCAGTTCTTC.

This clonotype came up many times. The genes are TRBV7-3 and TRBJ2-1; a weak D match, TRBD2 (6 bases). V gave up 8 bases and J gave up 5 bases, with 10 bases separating them. Germline lookup yields CDR1 SGHTA and CDR2 FQGTGA. CDR3 length equals 12 residues. CDR3 in amino acids: CASGGTHNEQFF. CDR3 sequence (DNA): TGTGCCAGCGGCGGGACTCACAATGAGCAGTTCTTC. The complete variable domain, with remaining parts taken from reference TRBV7-3 and TRBJ2-1, reads GAGVSQTPSNKVTEKGKYVELRCDPISGHTALYWYRQSLGQGPEFLIYFQGTGAADDSGLPNDRFFAVRPEGSVSTLKIQRTERGDSAVYLCASGGTHNEQFFGPGTRLTVL.

V and J are TRBV3-1 and TRBJ1-5; no clear D gene. This CDR3 region has 15 residues. Between the trimmed V and J ends, which lost 0 bases and 9 bases, there was a span of 15 bases. CDR1 is LGHDT and CDR2 is YNNKEL in the germline V gene (reference sequence). CDR3 DNA: TGTGCCAGCAGCCAAGATATATCCCCTCGGGGGCCCCAGCATTTT. Amino acid sequence: CASSQDISPRGPQHF. Full variable domain (outside the CDR3, taken from reference TRBV3-1 and TRBJ1-5): DTAVSQTPKYLVTQMGNDKSIKCEQNLGHDTMYWYKQDSKKFLKIMFSYNNKELIINETVPNRFSPKSPDKAHLNLHINSLELGDSAVYFCASSQDISPRGPQHFGDGTRLSIL.

This clonotype was seen many times. The V gene is TRBV28, the J gene TRBJ1-3; tentative D call: TRBD1 (6 bases). The V gene lost 3 bases and the J gene lost 4 bases, with 10 bases spanning the gap. This CDR3 comprises 14 residues. CDR1 is MDHEN, CDR2 SYDVKM, per germline. CDR3 in amino acids: CASSFRGLGNTIYF. The CDR3 nucleotides are TGTGCCAGCAGTTTCAGGGGCTTGGGAAACACCATATATTTT.

The sample holds many counts of this clonotype. This chain uses TRBV20-1 with TRBJ2-7; 7 bases line up with TRBD1. Per the germline V gene, CDR1 is DFQATT and CDR2 is SNEGSKA (reference sequence). V dropped 6 bases and J dropped 0; count of bases not matched to a gene: 8. The CDR3 has 14 amino acids. The CDR3 is CSASDRSSSYEQYF. CDR3 nucleotide sequence: TGCAGTGCGTCGGACAGGTCCAGCTCCTACGAGCAGTACTTC.

The rearrangement uses TRBV5-1 and TRBJ2-7, with TRBD1 identical over 10 bases. The CDR3 spans 15 residues. CDR1 and CDR2 from the germline V gene are SGHRS and YFSETQ. The V and J ends lost 4 bases and 6 bases, in that order; junction bases with no gene match: 10. CDR3 nucleotide sequence: TGCGCCAGCAGCCTTACCGGGACAGGGGCGTCCGAGCAGTACGTC. As protein: CASSLTGTGASEQYV.

This clonotype was seen at least ten times. In nucleotides, the CDR3 is TGCGCCAGCAGTCTGCCGGGGGTAGAAGCTTTCTTT. Encoded protein: CASSLPGVEAFF. The chain couples TRBV5-1 to TRBJ1-1, with a tentative D call TRBD1 (5 bases). Trimming removed 5 bases at V and 8 bases at J, with 13 bases between. Looked up from germline, CDR1 is SGHRS and CDR2 is YFSETQ. The CDR3 spans 12 residues. The full variable domain, rest sourced from reference TRBV5-1 and TRBJ1-1, is KAGVTQTPRYLIKTRGQQVTLSCSPISGHRSVSWYQQTPGQGLQFLFEYFSETQRNKGNFPGRFSGRQFSNSRSEMNVSTLELGDSALYLCASSLPGVEAFFGQGTRLTVV.

The chain uses TRBV7-9 and TRBJ2-7, with D possibly being TRBD2 (6 bases). Trimming cost V 3 bases and J 6 bases, with 9 bases left between them. Germline lookup yields CDR1 SEHNR and CDR2 FQNEAQ (reference sequence). CDR3 length: 12 residues. The CDR3 region has the DNA TGTGCCAGCAGCTTGACTAGTCGCGAGCAGTACGTC. Amino acid sequence: CASSLTSREQYV.

This chain connects TRBV20-1 to TRBJ2-3; D possibly corresponds to TRBD1 (6 bases). Trimming cost V 5 bases and J 6 bases, with 24 bases left between them. CDR1 is DFQATT, CDR2 SNEGSKA, per germline (reference sequence). CDR3 length: 16 amino acids. The CDR3 loop is CSAPTLTGGDEDTQYF. The CDR3 nucleotides are TGCAGTGCTCCAACCCTTACTGGGGGCGACGAGGATACGCAGTATTTT.

This clonotype was seen many times. This CDR3 is CSAAFAGVDTGELFF. The DNA of the CDR3 is TGCAGTGCTGCCTTTGCGGGAGTGGACACCGGGGAGCTGTTTTTT. The chain recombines TRBV20-1 with TRBJ2-2, with 7 nucleotides matching TRBD2. Germline V CDR1 and CDR2: DFQATT, SNEGSKA (reference sequence). Trimming removed 5 bases from V and 3 bases from J; junction bases left unmatched: 9. This CDR3 comprises 15 residues.

The chain links TRBV14 to TRBJ2-7; TRBD1 might be the D (6 bases). The V end was cut by 1 base, the J end by 3 bases, with 10 bases between. The CDR3 extends over 14 amino acids. In germline, CDR1 is SGHDN, CDR2 FVKESK. CDR3 nucleotides: TGTGCCAGCAGCCAAGCTCCAGGGGACTACGAGCAGTACGTC. Protein sequence: CASSQAPGDYEQYV.

There are many counts of this clonotype. The J gene is TRBJ2-1, the V gene TRBV20-1; TRBD2 matches 7 bases. CDR3 length: 15 amino acids. The V and J ends lost 5 bases and 0 bases, in that order; junction bases with no gene match: 7. The germline V gene encodes CDR1 DFQATT and CDR2 SNEGSKA (reference sequence). CDR3 in DNA: TGCAGTGCTTCCTCTAGCGGCCGCTCCTACAATGAGCAGTTCTTC. Its protein is CSASSSGRSYNEQFF.

The chain carries TRBV11-1 and TRBJ1-3, with D possibly being TRBD1 (5 bases). V was cut by 2 bases and J by 1 base, with 18 bases left in between. Per the germline V gene, CDR1 is SGHAT and CDR2 is FQDESV (reference sequence). The CDR3 has 18 residues. In DNA form, the CDR3 reads TGTGCCAGCAGCTTATATCAGGGCTCCCGTCGGTCTGGAAACACCATATATTTT. Translation: CASSLYQGSRRSGNTIYF.

The chain combines TRBV20-1 with TRBJ1-5, with a tentative D call TRBD1 (6 bases). V was cut by 6 bases and J by 9 bases, with 15 bases left in between. Germline V lookup: CDR1 DFQATT, CDR2 SNEGSKA (reference sequence). The CDR3 totals 12 residues. CDR3 coding DNA: TGCAGTGCCAGGACAGTCCAGGGGCCCCAGCATTTT. Translating gives CSARTVQGPQHF.